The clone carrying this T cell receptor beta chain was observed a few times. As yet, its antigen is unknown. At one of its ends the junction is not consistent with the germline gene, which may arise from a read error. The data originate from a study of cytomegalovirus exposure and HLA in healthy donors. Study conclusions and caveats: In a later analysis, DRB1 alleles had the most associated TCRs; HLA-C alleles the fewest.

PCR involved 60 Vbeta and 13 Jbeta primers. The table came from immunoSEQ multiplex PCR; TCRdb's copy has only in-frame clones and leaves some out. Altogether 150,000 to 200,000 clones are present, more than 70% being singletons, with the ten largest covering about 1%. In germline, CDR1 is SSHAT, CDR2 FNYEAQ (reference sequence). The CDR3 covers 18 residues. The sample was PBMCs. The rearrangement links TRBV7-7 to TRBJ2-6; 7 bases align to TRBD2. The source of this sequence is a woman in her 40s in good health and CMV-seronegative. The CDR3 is CASSPGGNFYSGANVLTF. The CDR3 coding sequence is TGTGCTAGCAGCCCCGGGGGGAATTTCTACTCTGGGGCCAACGTCCTGACTTTC.